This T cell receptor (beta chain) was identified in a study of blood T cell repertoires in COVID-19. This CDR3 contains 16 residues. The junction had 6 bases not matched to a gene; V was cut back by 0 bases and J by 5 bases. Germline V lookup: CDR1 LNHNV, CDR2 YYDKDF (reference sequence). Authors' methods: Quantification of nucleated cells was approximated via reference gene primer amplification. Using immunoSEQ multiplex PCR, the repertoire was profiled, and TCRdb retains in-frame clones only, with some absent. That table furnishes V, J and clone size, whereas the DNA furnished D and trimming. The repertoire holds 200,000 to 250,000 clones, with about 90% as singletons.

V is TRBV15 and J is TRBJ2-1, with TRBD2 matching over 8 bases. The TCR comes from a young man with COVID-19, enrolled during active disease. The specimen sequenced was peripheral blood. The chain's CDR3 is CATSRDTSGRNNEQFF. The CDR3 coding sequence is TGTGCCACCAGCAGAGACACGAGCGGGAGAAACAATGAGCAGTTCTTC.